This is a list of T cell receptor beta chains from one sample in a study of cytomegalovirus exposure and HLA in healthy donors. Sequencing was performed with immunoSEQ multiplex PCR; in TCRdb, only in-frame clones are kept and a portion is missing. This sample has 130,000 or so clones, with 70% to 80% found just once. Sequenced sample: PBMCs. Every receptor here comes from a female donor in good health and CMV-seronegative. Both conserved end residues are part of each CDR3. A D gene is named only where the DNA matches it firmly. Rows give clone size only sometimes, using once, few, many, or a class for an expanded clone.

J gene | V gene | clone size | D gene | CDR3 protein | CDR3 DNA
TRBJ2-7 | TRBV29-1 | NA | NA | CSVGRATEQYF | TGCAGCGTTGGGAGAGCTACGGAGCAGTACTTC
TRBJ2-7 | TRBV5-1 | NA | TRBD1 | CASSLEGPGGNEQYF | TGCGCCAGCAGCTTGGAAGGGCCAGGGGGCAACGAGCAGTACTTC
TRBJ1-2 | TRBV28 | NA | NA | CASSLSADLYGYTF | TGTGCCAGCAGTTTATCCGCAGATCTCTATGGCTACACCTTC
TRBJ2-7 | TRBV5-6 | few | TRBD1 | CASSPPWTGAHEQYF | TGTGCCAGCAGCCCCCCTTGGACAGGGGCCCACGAGCAGTACTTC
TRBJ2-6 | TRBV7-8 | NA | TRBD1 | CASSPPTGEAGANVLTF | TGTGCCAGCAGCCCTCCGACAGGGGAGGCTGGGGCCAACGTCCTGACTTTC
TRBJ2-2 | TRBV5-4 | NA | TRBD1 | CASSVQGARTGELFF | TGTGCCAGCAGCGTACAGGGGGCGCGCACCGGGGAGCTGTTTTTT
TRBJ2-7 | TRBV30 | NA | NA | CAWSPGVAVTYEQYF | TGTGCCTGGAGCCCCGGGGTAGCCGTTACCTACGAGCAGTACTTC
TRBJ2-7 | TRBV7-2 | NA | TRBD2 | CASSFTGTSGGEQYF | TGTGCCAGCAGCTTCACCGGGACTAGCGGGGGCGAGCAGTACTTC
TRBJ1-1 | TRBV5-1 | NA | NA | CASSPGQWITEAFF | TGCGCCAGCAGCCCTGGACAGTGGATCACTGAAGCTTTCTTT
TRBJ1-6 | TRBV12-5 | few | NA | CASTRGGDNSPLHF | TGTGCTAGTACTAGGGGGGGCGATAATTCACCCCTCCACTTT
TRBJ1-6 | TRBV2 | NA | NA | CASSDQAPVNSPLHF | TGTGCCAGCAGTGATCAGGCACCTGTAAATTCACCCCTCCACTTT
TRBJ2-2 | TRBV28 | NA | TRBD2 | CASSLFGTSGSIGELFF | TGTGCCAGCAGTTTATTTGGGACTAGCGGGAGTATCGGGGAGCTGTTTTTT
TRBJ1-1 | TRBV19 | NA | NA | CASSIEGTNTEAFF | TGTGCCAGTAGTATAGAGGGCACGAACACTGAAGCTTTCTTT
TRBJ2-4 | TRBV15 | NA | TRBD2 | CATSRPYRVAGAKNIQYF | TGTGCCACCAGCAGACCCTACCGAGTAGCGGGAGCCAAAAACATTCAGTACTTC
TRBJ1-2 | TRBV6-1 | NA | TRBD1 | CASSGGTIQGAGYGYTF | TGTGCCAGCAGTGGGGGAACGATACAGGGGGCCGGCTATGGCTACACCTTC
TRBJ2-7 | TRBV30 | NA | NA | CAWSGGPACEQYF | TGTGCCTGGAGTGGAGGGCCGGCATGCGAGCAGTACTTC
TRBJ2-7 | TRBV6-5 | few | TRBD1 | CASSSLGTGVYEQYF | TGTGCCAGCAGTTCTTTAGGGACAGGGGTCTACGAGCAGTACTTC
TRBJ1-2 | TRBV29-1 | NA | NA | CSVAGPYGYTF | TGCAGCGTTGCTGGCCCCTATGGCTACACCTTC
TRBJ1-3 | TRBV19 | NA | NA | CASSIVMGTSSGNTIYF | TGTGCCAGTAGTATCGTGATGGGGACTTCCTCTGGAAACACCATATATTTT
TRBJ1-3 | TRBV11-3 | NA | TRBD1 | CASGTGVGNTIYF | TGTGCCAGCGGAACAGGGGTCGGAAACACCATATATTTT
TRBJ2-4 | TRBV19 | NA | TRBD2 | CASSSRTSGVAKNIQYF | TGTGCCAGTAGTTCTCGAACTAGCGGGGTCGCCAAAAACATTCAGTACTTC
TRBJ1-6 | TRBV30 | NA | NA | CAWNTGSYNSPLHF | TGTGCCTGGAATACGGGGTCCTATAATTCACCCCTCCACTTT
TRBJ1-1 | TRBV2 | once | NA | CASRPSWGGQNTEAFF | TGTGCCAGCAGACCTAGTTGGGGGGGGCAGAACACTGAAGCTTTCTTT
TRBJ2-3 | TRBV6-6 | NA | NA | CASTQGGLSSTDTQYF | TGTGCCAGCACCCAGGGGGGCCTATCTAGCACAGATACGCAGTATTTT
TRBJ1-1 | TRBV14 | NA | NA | CASSRMTGNTEAFF | TGTGCCAGCAGCCGCATGACAGGGAACACTGAAGCTTTCTTT
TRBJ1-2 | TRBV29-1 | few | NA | CSVEGQGRVEGYTF | TGCAGCGTTGAAGGGCAGGGGAGAGTGGAAGGCTACACCTTC
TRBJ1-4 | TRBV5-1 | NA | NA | CASSPSGATNEKLFF | TGCGCCAGCAGCCCCTCCGGGGCAACTAATGAAAAACTGTTTTTT
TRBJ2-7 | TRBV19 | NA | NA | CASSMGPAGEQYF | TGTGCCAGTAGTATGGGGCCGGCCGGGGAGCAGTACTTC
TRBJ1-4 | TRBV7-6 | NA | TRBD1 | CASSLATDRGLQKLFF | TGTGCCAGCAGCTTAGCGACGGACAGGGGGCTCCAAAAACTGTTTTTT
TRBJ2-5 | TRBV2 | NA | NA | CASSENRVGQETQYF | TGTGCCAGCAGTGAAAACAGGGTTGGACAAGAGACCCAGTACTTC
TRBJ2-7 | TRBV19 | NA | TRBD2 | CASRKLAGGAYEQYF | TGTGCCAGTAGGAAACTAGCGGGGGGCGCCTACGAGCAGTACTTC
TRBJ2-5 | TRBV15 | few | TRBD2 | CATSRGKAGDRKYF | TGTGCCACCAGCAGAGGGAAGGCGGGGGATAGAAAGTACTTC
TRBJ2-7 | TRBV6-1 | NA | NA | CASTDRGATQAGQYF | TGTGCCAGCACCGATCGTGGGGCCACCCAAGCCGGGCAGTACTTC
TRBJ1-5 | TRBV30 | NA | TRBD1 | CATDRVRGNQPQHF | TGTGCAACGGACAGGGTGAGGGGCAATCAGCCCCAGCATTTT
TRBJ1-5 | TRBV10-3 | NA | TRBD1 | CAIRAGTDHNQPQHF | TGTGCCATCAGGGCTGGGACAGACCACAATCAGCCCCAGCATTTT
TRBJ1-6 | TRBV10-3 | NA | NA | CAISELGARSPLHF | TGTGCCATCAGTGAGTTGGGGGCTCGGTCACCCCTCCACTTT
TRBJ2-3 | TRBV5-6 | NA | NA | CASSLGTYADTQYF | TGTGCCAGCAGCTTGGGGACTTACGCAGATACGCAGTATTTT
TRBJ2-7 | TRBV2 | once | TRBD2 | CASRALGLAGGPGYEQYF | TGTGCCAGCAGGGCCCTAGGACTAGCGGGAGGGCCGGGGTACGAGCAGTACTTC
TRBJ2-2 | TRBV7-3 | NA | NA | CASSSVLADTGELFF | TGTGCCAGCAGCTCGGTTCTTGCGGACACCGGGGAGCTGTTTTTT
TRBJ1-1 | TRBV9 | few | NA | CASSVGEGVNTEAFF | TGTGCCAGCAGCGTAGGAGAGGGAGTGAACACTGAAGCTTTCTTT
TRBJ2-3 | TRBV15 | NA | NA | CATSKTNEPQYF | TGTGCCACCAGCAAAACAAACGAACCGCAGTATTTT
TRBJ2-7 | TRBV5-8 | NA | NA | CASSLLGPLIDYEQYF | TGTGCCAGCAGCCTCTTGGGCCCGTTAATAGACTACGAGCAGTACTTC
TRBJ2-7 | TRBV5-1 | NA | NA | CASSSPLRDEQYF | TGCGCCAGCAGCTCCCCCCTACGGGACGAGCAGTACTTC
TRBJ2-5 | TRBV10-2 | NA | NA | CASSERGRETQYF | TGCGCCAGCAGTGAGAGGGGCCGGGAGACCCAGTACTTC
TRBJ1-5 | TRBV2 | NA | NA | CASGGSGQPQHF | TGTGCCAGCGGCGGGAGTGGTCAGCCCCAGCATTTT
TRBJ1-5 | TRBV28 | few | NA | CASRQGSNQPQHF | TGTGCCAGCAGGCAGGGGAGCAATCAGCCCCAGCATTTT
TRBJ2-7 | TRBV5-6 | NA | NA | CASSTDGDYEQYF | TGTGCCAGCAGCACCGACGGGGACTACGAGCAGTACTTC
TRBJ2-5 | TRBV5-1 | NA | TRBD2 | CASSLAGLALGTQYF | TGCGCCAGCAGCTTAGCGGGACTAGCTTTAGGGACCCAGTACTTC
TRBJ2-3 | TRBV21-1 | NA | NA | CASSNRYSGASSTDTQYF | TGTGCCAGCAGCAATCGGTATAGCGGGGCGAGTAGCACAGATACGCAGTATTTT
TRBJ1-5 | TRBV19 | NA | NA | CASRSGQTNQPQHF | TGTGCCAGTAGGTCAGGACAGACAAATCAGCCCCAGCATTTT
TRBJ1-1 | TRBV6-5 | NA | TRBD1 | CASSSGTGGSTEAFF | TGTGCCAGCAGTTCCGGGACAGGGGGGAGCACTGAAGCTTTCTTT
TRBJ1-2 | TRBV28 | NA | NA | CASIWGGANYGYTF | TGTGCCAGCATTTGGGGGGGGGCTAACTATGGCTACACCTTC
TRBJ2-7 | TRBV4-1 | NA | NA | CASSQEVAMYEQYF | TGCGCCAGCAGCCAAGAAGTAGCGATGTACGAGCAGTACTTC
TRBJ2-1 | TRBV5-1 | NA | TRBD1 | CASSLNPDRGSYNEQFF | TGCGCCAGCAGCTTGAATCCCGACAGGGGATCCTACAATGAGCAGTTCTTC